The clone carrying this TCR beta chain showed up just a few times. No antigen is known for it. This record comes from a study of T cell responses to AZD1222 COVID-19 vaccine. Profiled with immunoSEQ multiplex PCR; TCRdb holds only in-frame clones, not every one. Among 110,000 or so clones, 85% to 90% were seen once, and the ten largest hold 10% to 15%. Trimming cost V 6 bases and J 5 bases, with 11 bases left between them. Germline V gives CDR1 WSHSY, CDR2 SAAADI. CDR3 size: 12 residues. General study findings and limits: Across spike, vaccine-associated CD4 TCRs were found, dominant at 160-218 and 743-854.

This specimen consisted of peripheral blood, obtained on day 0 of AZD1222 vaccination. The rearrangement joins TRBV10-2 to TRBJ2-7; D call uncertain. This clonotype was sampled from an adult in good health. CDR3: CASRDALHEQYF. The CDR3 region has the DNA TGCGCCAGCAGGGACGCCCTTCACGAGCAGTACTTC.